This T cell receptor beta chain was identified in a study of blood T cell repertoires in COVID-19. Overall study: COVID-19 samples collected from the United States, Italy and Spain covered acute and convalescent phases.

Germline V gene data show CDR1 as SNHLY and CDR2 as FYNNEI. The V gene lost 5 bases and the J gene lost 0 bases, with 7 bases spanning the gap. The CDR3 totals 13 residues. Original processing notes: Counts of nucleated cells, estimated from reference gene primer amplification, were obtained. Using immunoSEQ multiplex PCR, the repertoire was profiled, and TCRdb retains in-frame clones only, with some absent. Clonal size and the V and J genes are those of that table, whereas D and trimming came from the DNA. Altogether 250,000 or so clones are present, 84% being singletons, with the ten largest covering around 3.5%. Participants' own reports of clinical history determined their cohort assignment.

V is TRBV2 and J is TRBJ1-1; D gene ambiguous. The sequencing input was PBMCs or T cells enriched from blood (not recorded which). This TCR was sampled from a man aged 50 to 59 who had recovered from COVID-19. CDR3 DNA sequence: TGTGCCAGCAGTCGTTTAATGAACACTGAAGCTTTCTTT. Translating it yields CASSRLMNTEAFF.